These T cell receptor beta chains were read from a single sample in a study of long-term antiretroviral therapy in people with HIV. The assay was immunoSEQ multiplex PCR, and TCRdb's table has in-frame clones only and misses some. The table has about 25,000 clones, roughly three quarters seen once. The material was unsorted PBMCs, obtained 1.1 years before starting antiretroviral therapy. These receptors were taken from a woman between 35 and 50 years old with HIV. Both conserved end residues are part of each CDR3. D genes are given only for firm matches. Size tells how often a clone was seen (once, few, many) or the class of an expanded clone, and some rows leave it out.

size: -
V: TRBV6-5
D: -
J: TRBJ2-1
CDR3: CASSYTGQWNEQFF
DNA: TGTGCCAGCAGTTACACAGGGCAGTGGAATGAGCAGTTCTTC

size: -
V: TRBV15
D: -
J: TRBJ1-5
CDR3: CATSRVVESNQPQHF
DNA: TGTGCCACCAGCAGAGTGGTGGAGAGCAATCAGCCCCAGCATTTT

size: -
V: TRBV10-2
D: -
J: TRBJ2-7
CDR3: CASSEFRGSYEQYF
DNA: TGCGCCAGCAGTGAATTTCGGGGCTCCTACGAGCAGTACTTC

size: -
V: TRBV29-1
D: TRBD1
J: TRBJ2-1
CDR3: CSAGTGNEQFF
DNA: TGCAGCGCCGGGACAGGGAATGAGCAGTTCTTC

size: -
V: TRBV4-1
D: -
J: TRBJ1-1
CDR3: CASRRQGWEMNTEAFF
DNA: TGCGCCAGCAGGAGGCAGGGATGGGAAATGAACACTGAAGCTTTCTTT

size: -
V: TRBV29-1
D: -
J: TRBJ1-2
CDR3: CSVGQGDGYTF
DNA: TGCAGCGTTGGCCAGGGAGATGGCTACACCTTC

size: -
V: TRBV5-1
D: -
J: TRBJ2-5
CDR3: CASSLSPRAQETQYF
DNA: TGCGCCAGCAGCTTGTCCCCCAGGGCCCAAGAGACCCAGTACTTC

size: -
V: TRBV10-2
D: -
J: TRBJ2-2
CDR3: CASSESGTITGELFF
DNA: TGCGCCAGCAGTGAGAGTGGGACAATCACCGGGGAGCTGTTTTTT

size: -
V: TRBV5-1
D: -
J: TRBJ2-3
CDR3: CASSLEGADTQYF
DNA: TGCGCCAGCAGCTTGGAGGGGGCAGATACGCAGTATTTT

size: -
V: TRBV27
D: TRBD1
J: TRBJ1-1
CDR3: CASSLFGDRGRAFF
DNA: TGTGCCAGCAGTTTATTTGGGGACAGGGGGAGAGCTTTCTTT

size: -
V: TRBV7-9
D: -
J: TRBJ2-5
CDR3: CASRNTRDTSGETQYF
DNA: TGTGCCAGCAGGAACACCCGGGACACCTCTGGAGAGACCCAGTACTTC

size: -
V: TRBV6-5
D: TRBD2
J: TRBJ2-7
CDR3: CASSLAGSGWYEQYF
DNA: TGTGCCAGCAGTTTAGCGGGAAGCGGTTGGTACGAGCAGTACTTC

size: -
V: TRBV27
D: -
J: TRBJ1-3
CDR3: CASSLFASGIGNTIYF
DNA: TGTGCCAGCAGTTTATTTGCATCAGGGATCGGAAACACCATATATTTT

size: -
V: TRBV10-3
D: -
J: TRBJ2-7
CDR3: CAIKAAPPHEQYF
DNA: TGTGCCATCAAGGCGGCTCCCCCCCACGAGCAGTACTTC

size: -
V: TRBV7-9
D: -
J: TRBJ2-3
CDR3: CASSLAFALGGSTDTQYF
DNA: TGTGCCAGCAGCTTAGCGTTCGCTTTGGGGGGATCCACAGATACGCAGTATTTT

size: once
V: TRBV29-1
D: TRBD1
J: TRBJ1-1
CDR3: CSGRDRDTEAFF
DNA: TGCAGCGGCCGGGACAGGGACACTGAAGCTTTCTTT

size: -
V: TRBV29-1
D: TRBD2
J: TRBJ2-1
CDR3: CSVSHGSGAYNEQFF
DNA: TGCAGCGTTTCTCACGGGAGCGGGGCCTACAATGAGCAGTTCTTC

size: -
V: TRBV2
D: -
J: TRBJ1-1
CDR3: CASSLPGLKRAFF
DNA: TGTGCCAGCAGTTTACCGGGGCTAAAGCGAGCTTTCTTT

size: few
V: TRBV4-1
D: TRBD2
J: TRBJ2-1
CDR3: CASSHTTSGAYNEQFF
DNA: TGCGCCAGCAGCCATACGACTAGCGGAGCCTACAATGAGCAGTTCTTC

size: -
V: TRBV6-5
D: -
J: TRBJ1-1
CDR3: CASSYGGGGAFF
DNA: TGTGCCAGCAGTTACGGGGGCGGAGGAGCTTTCTTT

size: -
V: TRBV7-9
D: -
J: TRBJ2-5
CDR3: CASSSGQHGVETQYF
DNA: TGTGCCAGCAGCTCGGGACAACACGGGGTAGAGACCCAGTACTTC

size: -
V: TRBV14
D: -
J: TRBJ2-7
CDR3: CASSPGPHYEQYF
DNA: TGTGCCAGCAGCCCAGGTCCTCACTACGAGCAGTACTTC

size: -
V: TRBV25-1
D: TRBD1
J: TRBJ2-7
CDR3: CASSAPGTVTYEQYF
DNA: TGTGCCAGCAGTGCCCCCGGGACAGTGACCTACGAGCAGTACTTC

size: -
V: TRBV19
D: TRBD2
J: TRBJ2-3
CDR3: CASSSGTSVYTDTQYF
DNA: TGTGCCAGTAGCAGTGGGACTAGCGTATACACAGATACGCAGTATTTT

size: -
V: TRBV7-8
D: TRBD1
J: TRBJ2-5
CDR3: CASRFGQGGQETQYF
DNA: TGTGCCAGCAGGTTCGGACAGGGGGGCCAAGAGACCCAGTACTTC

size: few
V: TRBV28
D: -
J: TRBJ1-4
CDR3: CASSYGQELFF
DNA: TGTGCCAGCAGTTACGGGCAGGAACTGTTTTTT

size: few
V: TRBV18
D: TRBD2
J: TRBJ2-2
CDR3: CASSWTSSTGELFF
DNA: TGTGCCAGCTCGTGGACTAGCTCGACCGGGGAGCTGTTTTTT